A selection of T cell receptor beta chains follows, all from one sample in a study of identical twins. TCRdb passed the 5' RACE reads through MiXCR, listing each CDR3 protein once. The sample includes 250,000 or so distinct CDR3 sequences, 6% to 8.5% of them seen just once. Separately, the same data were catalogued under a study of yellow fever vaccine responses in identical twins.

The sequencing sample was made of CD8+ T cells sorted from blood. The receptor set was obtained from a woman aged 18 to 35 in good health. The CDR3 runs from the conserved cysteine through the conserved F or W. The D gene is left open where the match is weak. Clone sizes are given selectively: once, few, many, or a class where the clone is expanded.

v_gene	abundance	j_gene	d_gene	CDR3aa	CDR3nt
TRBV4-1	many	TRBJ2-2	TRBD1	CASSQDPQTGGELFF	TGCGCCAGCAGCCAAGATCCCCAGACAGGGGGGGAGCTGTTTTTT
TRBV2	few	TRBJ2-2	NA	CASSEVLGAPVGTGELFF	TGTGCCAGCAGTGAAGTCCTCGGGGCCCCAGTAGGCACCGGGGAGCTGTTTTTT
TRBV7-9	few	TRBJ2-5	NA	CASSLAWGQETQYF	TGTGCCAGCAGCTTAGCGTGGGGTCAAGAGACCCAGTACTTC
TRBV28	many	TRBJ2-3	NA	CASSFGDSLDTQYF	TGTGCCAGCAGTTTCGGAGACTCACTGGATACGCAGTATTTT
TRBV28	NA	TRBJ2-7	TRBD2	CASSLRRESDEQYF	TGTGCCAGCAGTTTGCGGCGGGAGAGCGACGAGCAGTACTTC
TRBV27	few	TRBJ2-1	NA	CASSDGTYNEQFF	TGTGCCAGCAGTGACGGGACCTACAATGAGCAGTTCTTC
TRBV28	few	TRBJ1-6	NA	CASSGVGSYNSPLHF	TGTGCCAGCAGTGGGGTGGGGTCCTATAATTCACCCCTCCACTTT
TRBV20-1	many	TRBJ1-4	NA	CSAIFRGAQEKLFF	TGCAGTGCTATTTTTCGGGGGGCTCAAGAAAAACTGTTTTTT
TRBV2	NA	TRBJ2-5	TRBD2	CASSNPGTSGFNRETQYF	TGTGCCAGCAGCAACCCCGGGACTAGCGGGTTTAATCGAGAGACCCAGTACTTC
TRBV27	few	TRBJ2-5	TRBD1	CARHEPTGTGGARRKETQYF	TGTGCCAGACATGAACCAACCGGGACAGGGGGCGCGAGGCGGAAAGAGACCCAGTACTTC
TRBV27	many	TRBJ2-1	TRBD2	CASSSGEAYNEQFF	TGTGCCAGCTCTAGCGGGGAAGCCTACAATGAGCAGTTCTTC
TRBV12-3/TRBV12-4	few	TRBJ1-2	NA	CASSFPPESYGYTF	TGTGCCAGCAGTTTTCCCCCGGAGAGCTATGGCTACACCTTC
TRBV2	few	TRBJ2-1	TRBD1	CASSDGVTGANFGQFF	TGTGCCAGCAGTGATGGGGTGACAGGGGCGAATTTCGGGCAGTTCTTC
TRBV14	few	TRBJ2-1	TRBD2	CASSQDRSSGSDEQFF	TGTGCCAGCAGCCAAGATCGGTCTAGCGGGAGCGATGAGCAGTTCTTC
TRBV12-3/TRBV12-4	NA	TRBJ2-7	TRBD1	CASSPGTGVSYEQYF	TGTGCCAGCAGCCCGGGGACAGGGGTTTCCTACGAGCAGTACTTC
TRBV6-2/TRBV6-3	NA	TRBJ2-1	TRBD1	CASSYLGTGNHNEQFF	TGTGCCAGCAGTTACCTCGGGACAGGGAACCACAATGAGCAGTTCTTC
TRBV4-2	many	TRBJ1-5	TRBD1	CASSQATGVNQPQHF	TGTGCCAGCAGCCAAGCGACAGGGGTCAATCAGCCCCAGCATTTT
TRBV4-1	NA	TRBJ2-1	NA	CASSRFSAGEQFF	TGCGCCAGCAGCCGATTTTCGGCAGGGGAGCAGTTCTTC
TRBV7-9	NA	TRBJ2-5	TRBD1	CASSQDRGQGETQYF	TGTGCCAGCAGCCAGGACAGGGGGCAAGGGGAGACCCAGTACTTC
TRBV6-1	many	TRBJ2-1	TRBD2	CASGQSGTGYNEQFF	TGTGCCAGCGGCCAAAGCGGGACCGGTTACAATGAGCAGTTCTTC
TRBV7-8	NA	TRBJ2-5	TRBD2	CASSKLAGGKETQYF	TGTGCCAGCAGCAAACTAGCGGGGGGTAAAGAGACCCAGTACTTC
TRBV9	NA	TRBJ1-1	NA	CASSVEGQGNTEAFF	TGTGCCAGCAGCGTAGAGGGTCAGGGGAACACTGAAGCTTTCTTT
TRBV7-9	NA	TRBJ2-1	TRBD2	CASRSSGENNEQFF	TGTGCCAGCAGATCTAGCGGAGAAAACAATGAGCAGTTCTTC
TRBV2	many	TRBJ2-1	NA	CASSETEFPLGDEQFF	TGTGCCAGCAGTGAAACCGAGTTCCCCCTCGGGGATGAGCAGTTCTTC
TRBV7-8	NA	TRBJ2-5	NA	CASSLRGGLTVETQYF	TGTGCCAGCAGCCTTCGGGGCGGGCTGACGGTGGAGACCCAGTACTTC
TRBV5-6	many	TRBJ2-1	NA	CASSLLFYNEQFF	TGTGCCAGCAGCTTATTATTCTACAATGAGCAGTTCTTC
TRBV4-1	many	TRBJ2-2	NA	CASSQPWANTGELFF	TGCGCCAGCAGCCAACCGTGGGCGAACACCGGGGAGCTGTTTTTT
TRBV12-3/TRBV12-4	few	TRBJ1-1	NA	CASSPTSGTEAFF	TGTGCCAGCAGTCCCACCTCCGGGACCGAAGCTTTCTTT
TRBV24-1	many	TRBJ2-1	NA	CATSSRDHPYNEQFF	TGTGCCACCAGCTCCCGGGACCACCCTTACAATGAGCAGTTCTTC
TRBV29-1	many	TRBJ2-7	NA	CSVFLGLTYEQYF	TGCAGCGTTTTCTTAGGTCTAACCTACGAGCAGTACTTC
TRBV28	NA	TRBJ2-7	NA	CASSASRGNEQYF	TGTGCCAGCAGTGCCTCTCGGGGGAACGAGCAGTACTTC
TRBV28	NA	TRBJ2-5	NA	CASTPGPTKPQETQYF	TGTGCCAGCACGCCCGGTCCTACCAAGCCGCAAGAGACCCAGTACTTC
TRBV7-3	many	TRBJ2-5	NA	CASSKLAWETQYF	TGTGCCAGCAGCAAACTAGCCTGGGAGACCCAGTACTTC
TRBV2	NA	TRBJ2-3	NA	CASEPPAESTDTQYF	TGTGCCAGCGAGCCGCCAGCAGAGAGCACAGATACGCAGTATTTT
TRBV28	many	TRBJ2-2	NA	CASSLDMGTGELFF	TGTGCCAGCAGTTTAGACATGGGCACCGGGGAGCTGTTTTTT
TRBV4-1	many	TRBJ2-3	NA	CASSQDEGTHTDTQYF	TGCGCCAGCAGCCAAGATGAGGGAACCCACACAGATACGCAGTATTTT
TRBV3-1	few	TRBJ1-1	NA	CASSQEFRGHIMNTEAFF	TGTGCCAGCAGCCAAGAATTTCGGGGCCACATCATGAACACTGAAGCTTTCTTT
TRBV20-1	NA	TRBJ1-1	TRBD1	CSAPRDRGNTEAFF	TGCAGTGCCCCTCGGGACAGGGGGAACACTGAAGCTTTCTTT
TRBV27	many	TRBJ2-3	NA	CASSTPDTQYF	TGTGCCAGCAGTACCCCAGATACGCAGTATTTT
TRBV12-3/TRBV12-4	many	TRBJ2-5	NA	CASSWGGEQYF	TGTGCCAGCAGTTGGGGAGGAGAGCAGTACTTC
TRBV2	few	TRBJ2-1	NA	CASSAGTYNEQFF	TGTGCCAGCAGTGCTGGAACCTACAATGAGCAGTTCTTC
TRBV12-3/TRBV12-4	many	TRBJ1-1	NA	CASTLGGPYTEAFF	TGTGCCAGCACCCTGGGGGGGCCCTACACTGAAGCTTTCTTT
TRBV9	few	TRBJ1-1	TRBD1	CASSPRTGLNTEAFF	TGTGCCAGCAGCCCGAGGACAGGACTGAACACTGAAGCTTTCTTT
TRBV24-1	many	TRBJ2-1	NA	CATSGALSSYNEQFF	TGTGCCACCTCCGGGGCGCTTAGCTCCTACAATGAGCAGTTCTTC
TRBV4-1	many	TRBJ2-1	NA	CASSQTTVAYNEQFF	TGCGCCAGCAGCCAAACTACGGTAGCCTACAATGAGCAGTTCTTC
TRBV7-6	NA	TRBJ2-5	TRBD1	CASSFREQGVGSQETQYF	TGTGCCAGCAGCTTTCGAGAACAGGGGGTCGGATCCCAGGAGACCCAGTACTTC
TRBV16	NA	TRBJ2-1	NA	CASSQYREQFF	TGTGCCAGCAGCCAATATCGTGAGCAGTTCTTC
TRBV27	NA	TRBJ2-1	TRBD1	CASSPKTGTGTYNEQFF	TGTGCCAGCAGTCCAAAAACCGGGACAGGAACCTACAATGAGCAGTTCTTC
TRBV20-1	many	TRBJ2-3	TRBD2	CSALGLAPTDTQYF	TGCAGTGCCCTGGGACTAGCGCCCACAGATACGCAGTATTTT
TRBV2	NA	TRBJ2-4	NA	CASSERFSKNIQYF	TGTGCCAGCAGTGAAAGGTTCTCCAAAAACATTCAGTACTTC
TRBV11-2	many	TRBJ2-1	NA	CASSSAQGGFYNEQFF	TGTGCCAGCAGCTCCGCCCAAGGCGGGTTCTACAATGAGCAGTTCTTC
TRBV27	NA	TRBJ2-1	TRBD1	CASSHRDRGSSEQFF	TGTGCCAGCAGTCACCGGGACAGGGGGTCTAGTGAGCAGTTCTTC
TRBV12-3/TRBV12-4	NA	TRBJ2-4	NA	CASSLLGGLDKNIQYF	TGTGCCAGCAGTTTATTGGGGGGGCTGGACAAAAACATTCAGTACTTC